These T cell receptor beta chains were read from a single sample in a study of ipilimumab plus nivolumab after autologous stem cell transplantation. Sequenced by immunoSEQ multiplex PCR; TCRdb stores in-frame clones only, minus some. The table shows about 83,000 clones, with about 83% occurring only once. Sequenced here: PBMCs, sampled in a trial of ipilimumab plus nivolumab as post-transplant consolidation. The receptors were sampled from a male donor with diffuse large B-cell lymphoma. Each CDR3 is given with its conserved first and last residue. Each record gives: J gene, clone size, V gene, D gene, CDR3 DNA, CDR3 protein. A D gene is named only where the DNA matches it firmly. Only some rows state a clone size, as once, few, many or a class for expanded clones.

TRBJ2-3 | - | TRBV6-6 | - | TGTGCCAGCAGTTCCCTCGGGACGGAGACAGATACGCAGTATTTT | CASSSLGTETDTQYF
TRBJ1-2 | - | TRBV19 | - | TGTGCCAGTAGTATTTCCCAGCCATATGGCTACACCTTC | CASSISQPYGYTF
TRBJ2-5 | - | TRBV5-6 | TRBD2 | TGTGCCAGCAGCCTGGGACTAGCGGGGACGTACCAAGAGACCCAGTACTTC | CASSLGLAGTYQETQYF
TRBJ1-1 | few | TRBV29-1 | - | TGCAGCGCTAGAGACATGAACACTGAAGCTTTCTTT | CSARDMNTEAFF
TRBJ2-2 | - | TRBV5-4 | - | TGTGCCAGCAGCTTGGAGGCCGGAATGTTGGCCGGGGAGCTGTTTTTT | CASSLEAGMLAGELFF
TRBJ1-5 | - | TRBV4-1 | TRBD1 | TGCGCCAGCAGCCAAGGGACAGGGGTTAGCAATCAGCCCCAGCATTTT | CASSQGTGVSNQPQHF
TRBJ2-5 | few | TRBV6-1 | - | TGTGCCAGCAGTGAAATGGGTGAGACCCAGTACTTC | CASSEMGETQYF
TRBJ2-3 | - | TRBV7-3 | - | TGTGCCAGCAGCTCCGGTAGGGCAGATACGCAGTATTTT | CASSSGRADTQYF
TRBJ2-5 | - | TRBV7-2 | - | TGTGCCAGCAGCCCTGCTCGGTCGTTATCAGAGACCCAGTACTTC | CASSPARSLSETQYF
TRBJ2-2 | - | TRBV5-1 | - | TGCGCCAGCAGCTGGAGCCCCGGGACTTCTGGGGAGCTGTTTTTT | CASSWSPGTSGELFF
TRBJ1-2 | - | TRBV4-2 | TRBD1 | TGTGCCAGCAGCCCACTAGGGGGCTCCCCTAACTATGGCTACACCTTC | CASSPLGGSPNYGYTF
TRBJ1-5 | - | TRBV7-2 | TRBD1 | TGTGCCAGCAGCTTAGGGGGGGCACAGGGGGCCGGTCAGCCCCAGCATTTT | CASSLGGAQGAGQPQHF
TRBJ1-4 | - | TRBV19 | - | TGTGCCAGTTCTATCCTCCGGGGGGAAAAACTGTTTTTT | CASSILRGEKLFF
TRBJ2-2 | - | TRBV5-6 | - | TGTGCCAGCAGCCTGGAGGAGGCAGGTCGGAGTACCGGGGAGCTGTTTTTT | CASSLEEAGRSTGELFF
TRBJ1-2 | once | TRBV20-1 | - | TGCAGTGCTAGTTCCTATCATGGCTACACCTTC | CSASSYHGYTF
TRBJ1-2 | - | TRBV19 | TRBD1 | TGTGCCAGTAGTCAACAGGGGGGCTATGGCTACACCTTC | CASSQQGGYGYTF
TRBJ1-1 | - | TRBV6-1 | - | TGTGCCAGCAGTGCTGGAAAGACAACGAACACTGAAGCTTTCTTT | CASSAGKTTNTEAFF
TRBJ2-2 | - | TRBV18 | - | TGTGCCAGCTCACCCTTTGTAGCTAGCTCGAACACCGGGGAGCTGTTTTTT | CASSPFVASSNTGELFF
TRBJ2-7 | - | TRBV7-9 | - | TGTGCCAGCAGGACAGGTTCGGGTGAGCAGTACTTC | CASRTGSGEQYF
TRBJ1-5 | - | TRBV4-2 | - | TGTGCCAGCAGCAAGGCGGTCCTCTTGGGCAATCAGCCCCAGCATTTT | CASSKAVLLGNQPQHF
TRBJ2-3 | - | TRBV6-5 | - | TGTGCCACGGTTTCCAGGGGCGCAGATACGCAGTATTTT | CATVSRGADTQYF
TRBJ2-3 | - | TRBV7-2 | - | TGTGCCAGCAGTCCGGGTCGTTGGAGCACAGATACGCAGTATTTT | CASSPGRWSTDTQYF
TRBJ1-3 | - | TRBV5-4 | TRBD1 | TGTGCCAGCAGCCTCCCGGGGACAGGGACTTCTGGAAACACCATATATTTT | CASSLPGTGTSGNTIYF
TRBJ2-3 | once | TRBV18 | - | TGTGCCAGCTCACCATCGGAAGAGAGCACAGATACGCAGTATTTT | CASSPSEESTDTQYF
TRBJ2-4 | - | TRBV5-8 | - | TGTGCCAGCAGCTTAGGCCTAGCCAAAAACATTCAGTACTTC | CASSLGLAKNIQYF
TRBJ1-4 | - | TRBV6-1 | - | TGTGCCAGCAGTGGCGGTTGGAGCAGAAGTAATGAAAAACTGTTTTTT | CASSGGWSRSNEKLFF
TRBJ1-2 | once | TRBV29-1 | - | TGCAGCGCCCGTAGCGAGGGACGTCGAGGCTACACCTTC | CSARSEGRRGYTF
TRBJ2-7 | - | TRBV5-4 | - | TGTGCCAGCAGCATAGACCCGGGGAACGTAGAGCAGTACTTC | CASSIDPGNVEQYF
TRBJ2-3 | - | TRBV4-1 | - | TGCGCCAGCAGCCAAGATGCAGACAGCAAGTCAGATACGCAGTATTTT | CASSQDADSKSDTQYF
TRBJ1-2 | - | TRBV5-1 | - | TGCGCCAGCAGCCCGGGGAGTAGCCAGGGGTATGGCTACACCTTC | CASSPGSSQGYGYTF
TRBJ1-6 | few | TRBV21-1 | - | TGTGCCAGCAGCGGAAGTGAAGGTACAAGGTGTATTTCACCCCTCCACTTT | CASSGSEGTRCISPLHF
TRBJ1-6 | - | TRBV6-5 | - | TGTGCCAGCGGATACAGGGTCTCTAATTCACCCCTCCACTTT | CASGYRVSNSPLHF
TRBJ2-7 | - | TRBV2 | TRBD1 | TGTGCCAGCAGATTTTCCGGGACAGGGTCCGAGCAGTACTTC | CASRFSGTGSEQYF
TRBJ2-7 | few | TRBV7-2 | - | TGTGCCAGCAGCTTATACAGCCCGAGCTCCTACGAGCAGTACTTC | CASSLYSPSSYEQYF
TRBJ2-5 | once | TRBV20-1 | TRBD1 | TGCAGTGCAATCAGGGGGGAGACCCAGTACTTC | CSAIRGETQYF
TRBJ1-1 | - | TRBV5-1 | - | TGCGCCAGCGGAATGGGGACTGAAGCTTTCTTT | CASGMGTEAFF